This T cell receptor (beta chain) comes out of a study of technical replicates of blood from a handful of donors. Germline values: CDR1 LNHDA, CDR2 SQIVND (reference sequence). V lost 3 bases, J lost 5 bases, and 8 bases lay in between. The CDR3 runs to 12 residues. The assay was immunoSEQ multiplex PCR, and TCRdb's table has in-frame clones only and misses some. The sample consists of tens of thousands of clones, about 91% of them appearing once. Sequencing was performed on PBMCs. V gene TRBV19 combines with J gene TRBJ2-7; D is possibly TRBD1 (6 bases). The clonotype comes from a human donor in good health. Some clones in this sample may be carry-over from other donors' samples. The chain's CDR3 is CASSMGTNEQYF. CDR3 coding DNA: TGTGCCAGTAGTATGGGGACAAACGAGCAGTACTTC.